This T cell receptor beta chain was sequenced for a study of blood T cell repertoires in COVID-19. Overall study: Some COVID-19 samples were acute and others convalescent; all came from the United States, Italy and Spain.

CDR1 is SGHRS, CDR2 YFSETQ, per germline. The CDR3 length is 15 residues. Trimming shortened V by 0 bases and J by 1 base, and 10 bases separated the two germline ends. Per the study methods: Nucleated cell number was recorded as an estimate derived from reference gene primer amplification. Clones were read by immunoSEQ multiplex PCR, and TCRdb kept only the in-frame ones, dropping some. V, J and clone size reflect that table, while D and trimming were determined from the DNA. This sample has some 97,000 clones, with about 77% found just once. This TCR derives from a woman in her 70s with acute or convalescent COVID-19. Material for sequencing was peripheral blood. The chain uses TRBV5-1 and TRBJ1-1; the D gene is possibly TRBD1 (5 bases). The CDR3 region has the DNA TGCGCCAGCAGCTTGGCTATCCAGGGGAACACTGAAGCTTTCTTT. It translates to CASSLAIQGNTEAFF.